This TCR beta chain was recovered during a study of a mutant IDH1 vaccine in newly diagnosed glioma. Across the study: The first vaccination came 4-6 weeks after radiotherapy alone, or with temozolomide cycles. Previous treatment comprised radiotherapy, temozolomide, or both, mostly both. Of treated patients, around 62% were men and approximately 40% women, averaging around 42 years.

Clones were sequenced by immunoSEQ multiplex PCR, and TCRdb holds only the in-frame ones, with some missing. The sample lists roughly 30,000 clones, around 84% occurring once. The CDR3 totals 13 residues. Germline values: CDR1 MNHEY, CDR2 SVGAGI. The V end lost 6 bases, the J end lost 4 bases, and 12 bases lay between the germline ends. In regard to this clone: No antigen is known for it.

Time point in this sample: week 23, last vaccination. Doses consisted of 300 ug of mutant IDH1 20-mer peptide each, paired with topical imiquimod. The material was PBMCs, obtained from a glioma patient whose treatment included an IDH1 peptide vaccine. This TCR derives from a woman under 40 with glioma. The chain is built from TRBV6-5 and TRBJ1-1, with D hard to call. This CDR3 reads CASSPVGTTEAFF. The CDR3 DNA follows: TGTGCCAGCAGCCCCGTCGGTACCACTGAAGCTTTCTTT.